A selection of T cell receptor beta chains follows, all from one sample in a study of cytomegalovirus exposure and HLA in healthy donors. Assay: immunoSEQ multiplex PCR; the TCRdb copy retains only in-frame clones and omits some. The profile shows about 160,000 clones, 85% of them singletons. The material sequenced was PBMCs. All receptors derive from a man under 40 in good health and CMV-seropositive. CDR3s include the opening cysteine and the closing phenylalanine or tryptophan. Each record gives: CDR3 protein, D gene, V gene. D genes are given only for firm matches.

CDR3 protein: CASSLRGEAFF
D gene: -
V gene: TRBV6-1

CDR3 protein: CASSLDLGLAGVYNEQFF
D gene: TRBD2
V gene: TRBV13

CDR3 protein: CASRMTSEETDTQYF
D gene: TRBD2
V gene: TRBV9

CDR3 protein: CASSLRWTGEIRPLYEQYF
D gene: TRBD1
V gene: TRBV7-2

CDR3 protein: CASSLVGTANEKLFF
D gene: TRBD1
V gene: TRBV7-9

CDR3 protein: CASRQGIIGEQYF
D gene: -
V gene: TRBV6-5

CDR3 protein: CASSYRPGGVDTQYF
D gene: TRBD2
V gene: TRBV6-5

CDR3 protein: CASSFQGKGYEQYF
D gene: -
V gene: TRBV27

CDR3 protein: CASSLGRVWQETQYF
D gene: -
V gene: TRBV11-2

CDR3 protein: CAWKGGIHANEKLFF
D gene: -
V gene: TRBV30

CDR3 protein: CASSTRTLNTEAFF
D gene: -
V gene: TRBV6-6

CDR3 protein: CASTPGAGNTIYF
D gene: -
V gene: TRBV5-6

CDR3 protein: CASSPRQGDGYTF
D gene: TRBD1
V gene: TRBV7-3

CDR3 protein: CASSSGQSTYEQYF
D gene: TRBD1
V gene: TRBV5-4

CDR3 protein: CASSSTTGAETQYF
D gene: TRBD1
V gene: TRBV5-1

CDR3 protein: CASSVAAGGSYEQYF
D gene: TRBD2
V gene: TRBV9

CDR3 protein: CASSLGTGFEGYTF
D gene: TRBD1
V gene: TRBV5-1

CDR3 protein: CASSPLMNTEAFF
D gene: -
V gene: TRBV7-2

CDR3 protein: CASSRLSNNEKLFF
D gene: -
V gene: TRBV11-2

CDR3 protein: CASSSVYEQYF
D gene: -
V gene: TRBV5-1

CDR3 protein: CASSLVTGGNNQPQHF
D gene: TRBD1
V gene: TRBV7-2

CDR3 protein: CASSYGGGGNQPQHF
D gene: -
V gene: TRBV6-5

CDR3 protein: CASSGPGQGGDEQFF
D gene: TRBD1
V gene: TRBV9

CDR3 protein: CARKEGAIGELFF
D gene: TRBD1
V gene: TRBV2